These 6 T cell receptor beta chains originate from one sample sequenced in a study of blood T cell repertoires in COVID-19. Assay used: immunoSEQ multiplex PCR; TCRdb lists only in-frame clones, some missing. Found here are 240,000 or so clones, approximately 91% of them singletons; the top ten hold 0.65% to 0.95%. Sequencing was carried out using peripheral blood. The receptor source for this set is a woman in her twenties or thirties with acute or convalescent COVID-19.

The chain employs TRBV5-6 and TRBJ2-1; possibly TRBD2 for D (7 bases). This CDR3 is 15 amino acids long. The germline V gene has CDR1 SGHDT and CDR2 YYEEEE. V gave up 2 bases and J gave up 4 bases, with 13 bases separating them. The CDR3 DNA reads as TGTGCCAGCAGCTTCGGGGGGCTCATTTACAATGAGCAGTTCTTC. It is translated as CASSFGGLIYNEQFF. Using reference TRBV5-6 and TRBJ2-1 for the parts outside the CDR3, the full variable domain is DAGVTQSPTHLIKTRGQQVTLRCSPKSGHDTVSWYQQALGQGPQFIFQYYEEEERQRGNFPDRFSGHQFPNYSSELNVNALLLGDSALYLCASSFGGLIYNEQFFGPGTRLTVL.

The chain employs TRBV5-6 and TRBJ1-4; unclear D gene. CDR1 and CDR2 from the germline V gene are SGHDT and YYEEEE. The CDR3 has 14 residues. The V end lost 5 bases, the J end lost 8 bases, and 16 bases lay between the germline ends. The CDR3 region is CASSKVRGNEKLFF. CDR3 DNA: TGTGCCAGCAGTAAGGTTAGAGGGAACGAAAAACTGTTTTTT.

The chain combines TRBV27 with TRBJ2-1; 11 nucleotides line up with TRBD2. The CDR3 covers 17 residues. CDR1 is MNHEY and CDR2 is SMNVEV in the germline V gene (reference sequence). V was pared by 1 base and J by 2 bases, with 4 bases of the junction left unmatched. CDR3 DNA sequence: TGTGCCAGCAGTTTATTGACTAGCGGGACCCCCTACAATGAGCAGTTCTTC. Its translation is CASSLLTSGTPYNEQFF.

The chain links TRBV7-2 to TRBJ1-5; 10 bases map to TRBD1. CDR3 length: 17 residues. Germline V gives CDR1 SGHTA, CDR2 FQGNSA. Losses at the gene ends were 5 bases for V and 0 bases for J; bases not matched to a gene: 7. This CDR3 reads CASSAGQGGTSNQPQHF. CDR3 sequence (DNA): TGTGCCAGCAGCGCAGGACAGGGGGGTACTAGCAATCAGCCCCAGCATTTT.

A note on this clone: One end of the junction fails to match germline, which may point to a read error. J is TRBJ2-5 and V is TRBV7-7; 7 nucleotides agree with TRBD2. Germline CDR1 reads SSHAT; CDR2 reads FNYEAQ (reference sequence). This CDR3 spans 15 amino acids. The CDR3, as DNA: TGTGCTAGCAGCCAGGAGGGACTATACCAAGAGACCCAGTACTTC. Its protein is CASSQEGLYQETQYF.

DNA of the CDR3: TGTGCCAGCAGCACGAACCGACAGGGGGCTGACGAGCAGTACTTC. This gives the protein CASSTNRQGADEQYF. V and J are TRBV9 and TRBJ2-7; 10 positions match TRBD1. The germline V gene encodes CDR1 SGDLS and CDR2 YYNGEE. J lost 5 bases, V lost 4 bases, and 9 bases had no gene match. The CDR3 is made up of 15 amino acids.